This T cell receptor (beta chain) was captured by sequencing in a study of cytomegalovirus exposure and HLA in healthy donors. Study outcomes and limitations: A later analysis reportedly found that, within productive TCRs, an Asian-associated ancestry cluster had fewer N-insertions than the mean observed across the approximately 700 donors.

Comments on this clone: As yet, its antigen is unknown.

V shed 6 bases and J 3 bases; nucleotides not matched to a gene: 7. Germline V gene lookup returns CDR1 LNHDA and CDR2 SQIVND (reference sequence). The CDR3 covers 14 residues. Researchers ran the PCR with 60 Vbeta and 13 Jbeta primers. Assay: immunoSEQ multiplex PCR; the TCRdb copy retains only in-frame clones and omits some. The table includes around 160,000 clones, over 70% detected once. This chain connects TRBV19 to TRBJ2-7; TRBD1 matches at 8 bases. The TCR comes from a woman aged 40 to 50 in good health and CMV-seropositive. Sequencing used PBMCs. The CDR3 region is CASSPGDRIYEQYF. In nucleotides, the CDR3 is TGTGCCAGTAGCCCCGGGGACAGGATCTACGAGCAGTACTTC.